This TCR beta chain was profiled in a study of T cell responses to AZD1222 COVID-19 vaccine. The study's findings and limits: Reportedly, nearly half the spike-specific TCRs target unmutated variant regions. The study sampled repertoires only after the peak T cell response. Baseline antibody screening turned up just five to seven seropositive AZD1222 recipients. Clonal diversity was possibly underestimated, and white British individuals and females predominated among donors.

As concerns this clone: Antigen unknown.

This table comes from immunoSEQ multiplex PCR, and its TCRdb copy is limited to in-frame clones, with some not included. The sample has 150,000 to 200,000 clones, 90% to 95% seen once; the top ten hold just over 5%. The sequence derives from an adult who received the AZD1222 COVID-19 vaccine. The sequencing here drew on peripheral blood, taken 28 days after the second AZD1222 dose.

CDR3 sequence reads: CASSLVLGMGSNQPQHF. The DNA for the CDR3 is TGTGCCAGCAGCTTGGTGTTGGGCATGGGTAGCAATCAGCCCCAGCATTTT. This chain links TRBV5-8 with TRBJ1-5; D not resolved. Looked up from germline, CDR1 is SGHTS and CDR2 is YDEGEE. Trimming left V 0 bases short and J 0 bases short, with 13 bases between. The CDR3 is 17 amino acids. The full variable domain, in which reference TRBV5-8 and TRBJ1-5 provide the parts outside the CDR3, is EAGVTQSPTHLIKTRGQQATLRCSPISGHTSVYWYQQALGLGLQFLLWYDEGEERNRGNFPPRFSGRQFPNYSSELNVNALELEDSALYLCASSLVLGMGSNQPQHFGDGTRLSIL.